Shown below are 2 T cell receptor beta chains from a single sample sequenced in a study of blood T cell repertoires in COVID-19. Libraries were prepared by immunoSEQ multiplex PCR; TCRdb keeps only in-frame clonotypes and omits some of them. The sample contains 250,000 or so clones, 90% to 95% of which appear only once. Sequencing was performed on PBMCs or T cells enriched from blood (not recorded which). Receptors were obtained from a human donor in a cohort exposed to, infected with or recovered from COVID-19 (not recorded which). The donor label of this sample is uncertain.

This clone was found once. The chain couples TRBV5-8 to TRBJ1-1, with D possibly being TRBD1 (6 bases). This CDR3 has 13 amino acids. The germline V and J ends were trimmed by 7 bases and 4 bases, with 14 bases remaining between them. The V gene's germline CDR1 is SGHTS and CDR2 YDEGEE. CDR3 coding DNA: TGTGCCAGCGGATCAGGGGAAGGCACTGAAGCTTTCTTT. It is translated as CASGSGEGTEAFF.

This clone was seen only a few times. This chain links TRBV30 with TRBJ1-1; D is undetermined. Germline-derived CDR1 and CDR2 are GTSNPN and SVGIG (reference sequence). This CDR3 has 12 amino acids. Trimming shortened V by 2 bases and J by 2 bases, and 6 bases separated the two germline ends. The CDR3 sequence is CAWSLPNTEAFF. The CDR3 nucleotides are TGTGCCTGGAGTCTTCCCAACACTGAAGCTTTCTTT.